The subject of this entry is one T cell receptor beta chain. The timepoints at which blood was sampled were baseline, cycle 4 day 1, and cycle 7 day 1. These data belong to a study of OX40 agonist ivuxolimab in advanced cancers. Across the whole study: Partial responses were observed in three patients, of whom one had hepatocellular carcinoma and two had cutaneous melanoma.

TCRdb keeps only in-frame clones here, not all; method: immunoSEQ multiplex PCR. The repertoire holds about 27,000 clones, 85% to 90% seen once, with roughly 23% in the top ten. Germline trimming cut 1 base from V and 5 bases from J; bases unmatched to any gene: 5. The CDR3 consists of 16 residues. CDR1 SEHNR and CDR2 FQNEAQ come from the germline V gene (reference sequence). Sequences were derived from CD4+ or CD8+ T cells sorted from blood, sampled in a trial of the OX40 agonist ivuxolimab. The receptor was derived from an adult with an advanced solid tumor such as melanoma, head and neck, liver or kidney cancer. V gene TRBV7-9 combines with J gene TRBJ2-3; 11 nucleotides match TRBD1. The CDR3 here is CASSLVDRGLVDTQYF. CDR3 nucleotide sequence: TGTGCCAGCAGCTTAGTGGACAGGGGGCTAGTAGATACGCAGTATTTT.